Below are 8 T cell receptor beta chains sequenced from a single sample in a study of regulatory T cells in long-lasting Graves disease. Time point specified: newly diagnosed GD, antithyroid drugs for less than 3 months. The TCR library used RNA extracted from PBMCs. In building TCR beta libraries, iRepertoire HTBI primers were used together with Arm-PCR of CDR3 regions. TCRdb ran MiXCR on the multiplex PCR reads and lists one entry per CDR3 protein. The table has a few hundred thousand distinct CDR3 sequences, roughly 13% seen once; the top ten hold roughly a tenth. The same sample was also studied in work on T cells in Graves' hyperthyroidism and ophthalmopathy.

This material consisted of peripheral blood mononuclear cells (PBMCs), taken at new diagnosis, from a patient treated with antithyroid drugs. These receptors were collected from a young man with Graves disease.

This clonotype was seen many times. This chain connects TRBV10-3 to TRBJ2-2; 9 positions match TRBD1. J was trimmed by 4 bases and V by 6 bases; bases with no gene match: 6. This CDR3 is built from 15 residues. The V gene's germline CDR1 is ENHRY and CDR2 SYGVKD. The CDR3 here is CAIRPGQGGTGELFF. In DNA form, the CDR3 reads TGTGCCATCAGACCGGGACAGGGAGGCACCGGGGAGCTGTTTTTT.

V usage is TRBV7-8 and J usage is TRBJ2-1; 13 nucleotides match TRBD2. The CDR3 totals 16 residues. Trimming at V came to 4 bases and at J to 6 bases, leaving 6 bases not matched to a gene. Germline V gene data show CDR1 as SGHVS and CDR2 as FQNEAQ. The CDR3 spells CASSSGLAGVPNEQFF. The CDR3 DNA reads as TGTGCCAGCAGCTCAGGACTAGCGGGAGTCCCCAATGAGCAGTTCTTC.

This clonotype was counted ten times or more. V and J are TRBV24-1 and TRBJ2-3; a weak D match, TRBD2 (7 bases). Trimming removed 7 bases at V and 3 bases at J, with 22 bases between. The CDR3 covers 17 residues. The germline gives CDR1 KGHDR, CDR2 SFDVKD. Here the CDR3 reads CATSYPDRTSGTDTQYF. The CDR3 bases are TGTGCCACCAGCTATCCCGACAGGACTAGTGGGACAGATACGCAGTATTTT.

This clonotype was counted between two and nine times. The J gene is TRBJ2-7, the V gene TRBV4-2; 13 nucleotides line up with TRBD2. The V and J ends lost 0 bases and 4 bases, in that order; junction bases with no gene match: 0. CDR1 LGHNA and CDR2 YNFKEQ come from the germline V gene. This CDR3 spans 15 amino acids. CDR3 coding DNA: TGTGCCAGCAGCCAAGAGACTAGCGGGGGGTACGAGCAGTACTTC. It codes for CASSQETSGGYEQYF.

This clonotype was seen many times. The V call is TRBV6-1, the J call TRBJ1-1; D remains ambiguous. The CDR3 loop spans 15 amino acids. The germline V and J ends were trimmed by 8 bases and 0 bases, with 16 bases remaining between them. CDR1 and CDR2 from the germline V gene are MNHNS and SASEGT. The CDR3 bases are TGTGCCAGCGGCGAAGTGGCCCGGGTGAACACTGAAGCTTTCTTT. The encoded protein is CASGEVARVNTEAFF.

This clonotype showed up many times. The chain is built from TRBV15 and TRBJ2-7; 13 nucleotides agree with TRBD2. The CDR3 sequence is 16 residues long. V dropped 0 bases and J dropped 2; count of bases not matched to a gene: 1. Germline values: CDR1 LNHNV, CDR2 YYDKDF (reference sequence). The CDR3 spells CATSREGLAGTYEQYF. DNA of the CDR3: TGTGCCACCAGCAGAGAGGGACTAGCGGGGACCTACGAGCAGTACTTC.

The V call is TRBV4-1, the J call TRBJ2-5; tentatively, D is TRBD1 or TRBD2 (5 bases each). Trimming removed 3 bases at V and 7 bases at J, with 15 bases between. CDR1 and CDR2 from the germline V gene are MGHRA and YSYEKL. The CDR3 spans 14 residues. The CDR3 is CASSQATGRGTQYF. The DNA for the CDR3 is TGCGCCAGCAGCCAGGCGACGGGACGGGGGACCCAGTACTTC.

Of note for this clonotype: This is likely an artifact of a read error, given a far larger clone one base away. The chain links TRBV13 to TRBJ2-1; 9 bases are shared with TRBD2. The CDR3 has 16 amino acids. CDR1 is PRHDT and CDR2 is FYEKMQ in the germline V gene (reference sequence). CDR3 loop: CASSLERGARSNEQFF. The CDR3 DNA sequence: TGCGCCAGCAGCTTGGAGCGGGGGGCGCGGTCCAATGAGCAGTTCTTC.